This passage covers 9 T cell receptor beta chains from one sample sequenced in a study of cytomegalovirus exposure and HLA in healthy donors. The PCR ran on 60 Vbeta and 13 Jbeta primers. Produced via immunoSEQ multiplex PCR; TCRdb's table is partial and in-frame only. The sample has roughly 61,000 clones, 80% to 90% seen once. Material: PBMCs. Every receptor here comes from a man between 25 and 39 years old in good health and CMV-seropositive.

This chain joins TRBV30 and TRBJ2-1, with TRBD2 matching over 14 bases. The CDR3 extends over 14 amino acids. From germline, CDR1 is GTSNPN and CDR2 SVGIG (reference sequence). Trimming took 2 bases from V and 8 from J; bases not matched to a gene: 2. The CDR3 region is CAWSPTSGRDEQFF. The DNA of the CDR3 is TGTGCCTGGAGTCCGACTAGCGGGAGGGATGAGCAGTTCTTC. Complete variable domain (other parts from reference TRBV30 and TRBJ2-1): SQTIHQWPATLVQPVGSPLSLECTVEGTSNPNLYWYRQAAGRGLQLLFYSVGIGQISSEVPQNLSASRPQDRQFILSSKKLLLSDSGFYLCAWSPTSGRDEQFFGPGTRLTVL.

This clone occurred once. The chain joins TRBV12-5 to TRBJ2-7; 10 bases are a match to TRBD2. The V segment lost 5 bases and the J segment 3 bases; nucleotides outside the gene matches: 4. The CDR3 consists of 14 residues. Germline CDR1 LGHNT, CDR2 FRNRAP. CDR3 in DNA: TGTGCTAGTGGTCCCTGGACTAGCGGCTACGAGCAGTACTTC. This codes for CASGPWTSGYEQYF.

The rearrangement joins TRBV5-1 to TRBJ2-3; 10 bases are shared with TRBD1. J was trimmed by 1 base and V by 1 base; bases with no gene match: 6. This CDR3 is 17 amino acids long. CDR1 SGHRS and CDR2 YFSETQ come from the germline V gene. CDR3 amino acids: CASSLTDRGRGTDTQYF. The CDR3 region has the DNA TGCGCCAGCAGCTTGACCGACAGGGGGCGAGGCACAGATACGCAGTATTTT.

This clone was observed once. This chain connects TRBV2 to TRBJ1-1; 7 positions match TRBD1. The germline V gene encodes CDR1 SNHLY and CDR2 FYNNEI. CDR3 length: 14 amino acids. The V gene end was trimmed by 1 base and the J gene end by 4 bases; junction bases not matched to a gene: 3. The CDR3 nucleotides are TGTGCCAGCAGTGAAGAAGGACAGGCCACTGAAGCTTTCTTT. Protein product: CASSEEGQATEAFF. Combining the CDR3 with reference TRBV2 and TRBJ1-1 gives the whole variable domain EPEVTQTPSHQVTQMGQEVILRCVPISNHLYFYWYRQILGQKVEFLVSFYNNEISEKSEIFDDQFSVERPDGSNFTLKIRSTKLEDSAMYFCASSEEGQATEAFFGQGTRLTVV.

The chain joins TRBV5-6 to TRBJ2-7; 11 bases line up with TRBD2. The CDR3 runs 16 residues. V lost 3 bases to trimming and J lost 0 bases; unmatched junction nucleotides: 5. Germline assignment: CDR1 SGHDT and CDR2 YYEEEE. CDR3 amino acids: CASSSRTSGYSYEQYF. The CDR3 DNA is TGTGCCAGCAGCTCCCGGACTAGCGGGTACTCCTACGAGCAGTACTTC.

This rearrangement joins TRBV28 to TRBJ2-1; 8 bases map to TRBD1. CDR1 and CDR2 from the germline V gene are MDHEN and SYDVKM. With 7 bases clipped from V and 8 bases from J, the junction kept 10 bases outside the gene matches. This CDR3 spans 14 amino acids. This CDR3 reads CASTEGQGGDEQFF. CDR3 DNA: TGTGCCAGCACCGAAGGACAGGGAGGCGATGAGCAGTTCTTC.

The rearrangement joins TRBV6-6 to TRBJ1-4, with TRBD1 matching over 9 bases. Germline trimming cut 8 bases from V and 8 bases from J; bases unmatched to any gene: 9. CDR1 and CDR2 (germline): MNHNY, SVGAGI (reference sequence). The CDR3 length is 14 residues. The CDR3, as DNA: TGTGCCAGCGGAGGGACAGGGCAGGGAGAAAAACTGTTTTTT. Residues: CASGGTGQGEKLFF.

This clone was recorded a few times. V usage is TRBV5-1 and J usage is TRBJ2-7, with no clear D. CDR3 length: 14 residues. The V end was cut by 0 bases, the J end by 2 bases, with 9 bases between. Germline CDR1 is SGHRS and CDR2 is YFSETQ. As DNA, the CDR3 is TGCGCCAGCAGCTTGGTAGTACTTCCCTACGAGCAGTACTTC. Its protein product is CASSLVVLPYEQYF.

Only one count was recorded for this clone. The gene calls are TRBV7-3 and TRBJ2-1; 7 nucleotides agree with TRBD2. The CDR3 spans 16 residues. After removal of 0 bases from V and 4 bases from J, the junction contained 6 bases not matched to a gene. Germline lookup yields CDR1 SGHTA and CDR2 FQGTGA. The CDR3 spells CASSLTLTGGYNEQFF. In DNA form, the CDR3 reads TGTGCCAGCAGCTTAACGTTAACGGGAGGATACAATGAGCAGTTCTTC.